This record concerns one TCR beta chain sequence. Its antigen is not yet known. From each donor, a roughly 2.3 ml peripheral blood sample was collected into PAXgene tubes and stored at -80 degrees C. Without any T cell sorting, total RNA was extracted from whole blood using the PAXgene blood miRNA kit on an automated QIAcube. Peripheral blood from monozygotic twin pairs who were concordant or discordant for inflammatory bowel disease underwent deep TCRalpha and TCRbeta repertoire profiling using unique molecular barcoding. For every twin pair, smoking habits were documented, and each individual was categorised as a current, former or never smoker. This record comes from a study of monozygotic twins with inflammatory bowel disease (dated by TCRdb to the late 2010s). In terms of the full investigation: In total, 28 monozygotic twin pairs made up the full study: 19 Danish pairs, all IBD-discordant, plus nine German pairs, of which four were IBD-concordant and five were IBD-discordant. The search for disease-associated traits relied mainly on comparing IBD patients with their genetically identical healthy co-twins within discordant pairs. Each individual had, on average, about 151 000 unique TCRalpha sequences and 181 000 unique TCRbeta sequences available for analysis. Here is what the overall study found, with its caveats: Background noise and inter-individual variability may have been introduced into the repertoires by the differing immunosuppressive treatments among patients. No single strong signal or clonotype linked to IBD turned up in the results, so the idea that one exists was not supported. IBD patients had lower TCRbeta repertoire diversity, measured by the inverse Simpson index, than their healthy co-twins. Concordant and discordant twins showed no difference in repertoire similarity, possibly because of limited statistical power. Distinction between different T cell subtypes could not be achieved in the analysis. IBD patients shared fewer clonotypes with other individuals than healthy twins did, most markedly in patients showing signs of disease activity.

From the cysteine up to the phenylalanine, the CDR3 has a length of 16 residues. The entry carries no DNA sequence. Via the germline V gene, CDR1 is MNHNS and CDR2 SASEGT. Library method: 5' RACE. The input for every TCR library was around 3.5 ug of total RNA. For each sample, cDNA synthesis was carried out in eight separate reactions using SMARTScribe reverse transcriptase. During cDNA synthesis, template switching introduced unique molecular identifiers that contained a 6-nucleotide sample barcode. TCRalpha and TCRbeta cDNA was amplified in two nested PCRs of about 16 and 10 cycles, and bead purification was carried out after each PCR. Before amplification, cDNA was treated with uracil DNA-glycosylase and purified using the QIAquick PCR purification kit. The second PCR added Illumina TruSeq-compatible adapters along with sample-specific barcodes. Library quality and concentration were checked on TapeStation and Qubit, and libraries were pooled at about 5 ng each. Pooled libraries were sequenced on an Illumina HiSeq2500 single-index Rapid Run with 2 x 100 bp reads and custom sequencing primers. In the authors' own workflow: UMI-based consensus assembly with MiGEC version 1.2.6 was used to correct PCR and sequencing errors. V(D)J alignment, clonotype assembly and CDR3 extraction were performed with MiXCR version 2.1.1. To normalise gene usage, clonotype sharing and MAIT/NKT TCR abundance, the analysis used the top 1000, 10 000 and 20 000 clonotypes per sample. Diversity was computed as the inverse Simpson index with the vegan R package after downsampling to 27 000 UMIs. Paired Mann-Whitney U tests were applied to discordant twin pairs, with Benjamini-Hochberg correction for multiple testing. TCRdb reprocessed the reads, and each CDR3 protein sequence is entered once, without DNA. The V and J calls, along with clone size, are taken from TCRdb and not from the paper's own processing. Per the sample table, the count is around 230,000 distinct CDR3 sequences. The leading ten clones occupy 1.5% to 2% of the sample.

Sequencing input: blood. The source is a human donor with ulcerative colitis or Crohn's disease, or a healthy co-twin of an affected twin (not recorded which). The rearrangement combines TRBV6-1 with TRBJ2-1; TCRdb names TRBD2, which stays unverified in the absence of DNA. The CDR3 here reads CASSDQTSGGYNEQFF.